This T cell receptor beta chain emerged from a study of identical twins. Trimming cost V 6 bases and J 3 bases; bases outside gene matches: 7. Germline loops: CDR1 ENHRY, CDR2 SYGVKD. The CDR3 loop spans 15 amino acids. This clonotype occurred many times. The antigen remains undetermined. Overall study findings and caveats: The study reached conclusions through statistical analysis that was cross-sectional, not following the same donors. Whereas memory repertoires showed no such difference, abundant cord blood beta clonotypes carried fewer insertions. Invariant T cells like MAIT and iNKT could partly confound the zero-insertion analyses.

Template switching added a universal primer site; cDNA carried unique molecular identifiers. TCRdb re-called the 5' RACE reads through MiXCR, storing one row per CDR3 protein. The sample records nearly 900,000 distinct CDR3 sequences, about 12% being singletons. This sample was shared with a second study, whose subject was yellow fever vaccine responses in identical twins.

What was sequenced was PBMCs. This clonotype originated in a woman under 30 in good health. V is TRBV10-3 and J is TRBJ2-1; 8 bases map to TRBD2. The chain's CDR3 is CAISATSGSYNEQFF. In DNA, the CDR3 is TGTGCCATCAGCGCAACTAGCGGAAGCTACAATGAGCAGTTCTTC.